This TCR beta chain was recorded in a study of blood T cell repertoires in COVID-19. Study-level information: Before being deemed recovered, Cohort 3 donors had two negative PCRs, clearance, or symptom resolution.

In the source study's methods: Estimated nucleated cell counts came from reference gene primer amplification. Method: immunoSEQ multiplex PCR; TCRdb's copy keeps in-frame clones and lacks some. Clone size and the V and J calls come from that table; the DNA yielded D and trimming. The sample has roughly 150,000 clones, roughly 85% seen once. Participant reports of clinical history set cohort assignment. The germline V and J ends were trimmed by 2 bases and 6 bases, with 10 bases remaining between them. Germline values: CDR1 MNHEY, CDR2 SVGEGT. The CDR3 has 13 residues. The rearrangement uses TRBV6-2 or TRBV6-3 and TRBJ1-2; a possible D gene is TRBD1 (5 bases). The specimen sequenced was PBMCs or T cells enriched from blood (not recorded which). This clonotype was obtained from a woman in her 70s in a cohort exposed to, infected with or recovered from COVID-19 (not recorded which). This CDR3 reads CASSYLRGNGYTF. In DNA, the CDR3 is TGTGCCAGCAGTTACCTCCGGGGGAATGGCTACACCTTC.